These 8 T cell receptor beta chains share one sample of origin, sequenced in a study of CD8+CD57+ T cells in acquired aplastic anemia. Patients sequenced had flow cytometry evidence of CD8+CD57+ cell expansion. It was genomic DNA that served as the template for profiling TCR beta VDJ and CDR3. TCRdb reanalysed the reads using MiXCR and keeps one entry per CDR3 protein. In the table there are approximately 190,000 distinct CDR3 sequences, 48% of which are singletons. The specimen was sorted CD4+, CD8+, or CD8+CD57+ T cells (not recorded which) from PBMCs. The receptors were gathered from a human donor with aplastic anemia.

The chain employs TRBV2 and TRBJ1-6, with a weak D call TRBD1 (5 bases). This CDR3 has 15 residues. The germline V and J ends were trimmed by 9 bases and 3 bases, with 15 bases remaining between them. Germline values: CDR1 SNHLY, CDR2 FYNNEI. CDR3 in DNA: TGTGCCAGTGGAACACCGGGGGGCTATAATTCACCCCTCCACTTT. Amino acids: CASGTPGGYNSPLHF.

There are many counts of this clonotype. This chain connects TRBV2 to TRBJ1-6; D remains unclear. Trimming shortened V by 8 bases and J by 2 bases, and 16 bases separated the two germline ends. Per germline, CDR1 SNHLY and CDR2 FYNNEI. CDR3 length: 16 amino acids. The DNA for the CDR3 is TGTGCCAGCTTTCGGGGAAAGTCGACCTATAATTCACCCCTCCACTTT. Translated: CASFRGKSTYNSPLHF.

The chain is built from TRBV20-1 and TRBJ2-7, with 13 bases aligning to TRBD2. V gave up 2 bases and J gave up 4 bases; unmatched junction bases: 8. CDR1 and CDR2 (germline): DFQATT, SNEGSKA (reference sequence). This CDR3 has 16 residues. The CDR3 nucleotides are TGCAGTGCTAGACCACGAGGGACTAGCGGGATATACGAGCAGTACTTC. Its translation is CSARPRGTSGIYEQYF.

The chain links TRBV2 to TRBJ2-5; TRBD1 matches at 10 bases. Losses at the gene ends were 6 bases for V and 3 bases for J; bases not matched to a gene: 10. The CDR3 consists of 16 residues. CDR1 is SNHLY and CDR2 is FYNNEI in the germline V gene. CDR3 protein: CASSQGDRGTEETQYF. The CDR3 coding sequence is TGTGCCAGCAGCCAGGGGGACAGGGGTACTGAAGAGACCCAGTACTTC.

CDR3 sequence: CASSQLVAVGPYEQYF. CDR3 sequence (DNA): TGTGCCAGCTCACAACTTGTAGCGGTAGGCCCATACGAGCAGTACTTC. The chain carries TRBV18 and TRBJ2-7, with a possible D match to TRBD2 (6 bases). Germline V gene lookup returns CDR1 KGHSH and CDR2 LQKENI. The CDR3 length is 16 residues. Trimming shortened V by 4 bases and J by 4 bases, and 20 bases separated the two germline ends.

This clonotype has a count of ten or more. This rearrangement joins TRBV2 to TRBJ1-1; a weak D match, TRBD1 (5 bases). This CDR3 comprises 14 residues. The germline V gene encodes CDR1 SNHLY and CDR2 FYNNEI. The V and J ends lost 4 bases and 1 base respectively, with 10 bases between them. CDR3 nucleotides: TGTGCCAGCAGTGTTTACGGGGGGAACACTGAAGCTTTCTTT. The encoded protein is CASSVYGGNTEAFF.

The V call is TRBV7-9, the J call TRBJ2-3; no clear D gene. The germline gives CDR1 SEHNR, CDR2 FQNEAQ (reference sequence). The CDR3 runs 13 residues. Trimming pared 1 base from V and 4 bases from J, leaving 6 bases between. The CDR3 coding sequence is TGTGCCAGCAGCTTAGACTCGGCAGATACGCAGTATTTT. Its translation is CASSLDSADTQYF. The complete variable domain, with remaining parts taken from reference TRBV7-9 and TRBJ2-3, reads DTGVSQNPRHKITKRGQNVTFRCDPISEHNRLYWYRQTLGQGPEFLTYFQNEAQLEKSRLLSDRFSAERPKGSFSTLEIQRTEQGDSAMYLCASSLDSADTQYFGPGTRLTVL.

On this clonotype itself: An end of the junction differs from the germline gene, which may be a read error. V is TRBV10-3 and J is TRBJ2-5; weak D call: TRBD2 (7 bases). The V gene's germline CDR1 is ENHRY and CDR2 SYGVKD. The CDR3 length is 14 residues. CDR3 in amino acids: CASSSGGLQETQYF. CDR3 coding DNA: TGTGCCAGCAGTTCCGGGGGGCTCCAAGAGACCCAGTACTTC.